These 15 T cell receptor beta chains share one sample of origin, sequenced in a study of T cells in Graves' hyperthyroidism and ophthalmopathy. Amplification of TCR beta CDR3 regions was performed using RNA transcripts as template. A set of HTBI primers served as the primers for a first-round RT-PCR of the TCR CDR3. TCRdb used MiXCR to reprocess the multiplex PCR reads, holding one entry per CDR3 protein. The sample has roughly 630,000 distinct CDR3 sequences; 15% to 17% are singletons. The sample comprised blood. Receptors originate from a woman aged 30 to 39 with Graves' hyperthyroidism.

This clonotype showed up many times. This chain uses TRBV7-2 with TRBJ1-1; D is unclear. V was shortened by 1 base and J by 1 base, with 7 bases between the two germline ends. CDR3 length: 14 residues. The germline CDR1 and CDR2 sequences are SGHTA and FQGNSA. CDR3 nucleotides: TGTGCCAGCAGCTTAGTTGTTGCGAACACTGAAGCTTTCTTT. Translating gives CASSLVVANTEAFF.

Many counts were recorded for this clonotype. This chain links TRBV18 with TRBJ2-7, with a weak D call TRBD1 (6 bases). With 3 bases removed from V and 1 base from J, the gap between germline ends came to 10 bases. CDR3 length equals 14 residues. Germline V gene data show CDR1 as KGHSH and CDR2 as LQKENI. CDR3 amino acids: CASSPLQGSYEQYF. Here the CDR3 DNA reads TGTGCCAGCTCACCCCTACAGGGTTCCTACGAGCAGTACTTC.

This clonotype was recorded many times. The rearrangement uses TRBV6-6 and TRBJ2-1; TRBD2 matches 7 bases. The CDR3 loop spans 19 amino acids. CDR1 and CDR2 from the germline V gene are MNHNY and SVGAGI (reference sequence). The J segment lost 1 base and the V segment lost 2 bases, leaving 14 bases of the junction unmatched. The CDR3 sequence is CASSYPTFSGEGSYNEQFF. The CDR3 DNA reads TGTGCCAGCAGTTACCCCACGTTCAGCGGGGAGGGATCCTACAATGAGCAGTTCTTC.

This clonotype was seen a handful of times. The V and J genes are TRBV4-2 and TRBJ2-7, with D possibly matching TRBD1 (6 bases). V was trimmed by 0 bases and J by 7 bases, leaving 19 bases between them. Germline lookup yields CDR1 LGHNA and CDR2 YNFKEQ. This CDR3 has 16 residues. The CDR3 DNA reads as TGTGCCAGCAGCCAAGATAGTGTGGGGGCGAAGAGGGAGCAGTACTTC. Its translation is CASSQDSVGAKREQYF.

The chain employs TRBV12-3 or TRBV12-4 and TRBJ1-3; 9 nucleotides align to TRBD1. V was clipped by 1 base and J by 3 bases; unmatched bases: 10. CDR3 length equals 18 residues. The CDR3 protein is CASSLGGIQGAGGNTIYF. The CDR3 nucleotides read TGTGCCAGCAGTTTAGGGGGAATACAGGGGGCCGGTGGAAACACCATATATTTT.

J is TRBJ2-3 and V is TRBV14; 9 bases map to TRBD2. J gave up 5 bases and V 1 base, and 7 bases lay outside the gene matches. The germline CDR1 and CDR2 sequences are SGHDN and FVKESK. The CDR3 loop spans 16 amino acids. The CDR3 DNA is TGTGCCAGCAGCCAAGTACCGGGACTAGCAGAAGATACGCAGTATTTT. It translates to CASSQVPGLAEDTQYF.

V usage is TRBV11-3 and J usage is TRBJ2-1; TRBD2 agrees at 7 bases. This CDR3 region has 14 residues. Losses at the gene ends were 5 bases for V and 6 bases for J; bases not matched to a gene: 7. Germline-derived CDR1 and CDR2 are SGHNT and YENEEA. For the CDR3, the DNA is TGTGCCAGCAGCCCAGGACTAGGTTTCAATGAGCAGTTCTTC. Translation: CASSPGLGFNEQFF.

This clonotype was counted at least ten times. The V and J genes are TRBV11-2 and TRBJ2-5; 11 positions agree with TRBD1. The CDR3 spans 16 residues. With V trimmed by 6 bases and J by 5 bases, 11 bases remained unmatched. Germline V CDR1 and CDR2: SGHAT, FQNNGV. This chain's CDR3 is CASRVFGQGARETQYF. The CDR3 nucleotides are TGTGCCAGCAGAGTTTTTGGACAGGGGGCGAGGGAGACCCAGTACTTC.

This clonotype was detected a few times. The CDR3 here is CASSPTGPISNQPQHF. Written as DNA, the CDR3 is TGTGCCAGCTCACCTACGGGACCGATTAGCAATCAGCCCCAGCATTTT. The chain recombines TRBV18 with TRBJ1-5, with TRBD1 as a possible D gene (5 bases). Germline-derived CDR1 and CDR2 are KGHSH and LQKENI. The CDR3 covers 16 residues. Trimming took 3 bases from V and 0 from J, leaving 12 bases between them.

The V gene is TRBV7-9, the J gene TRBJ2-3; 9 nucleotides align to TRBD2. Germline CDR1 SEHNR, CDR2 FQNEAQ (reference sequence). J gave up 2 bases and V 5 bases, and 8 bases lay outside the gene matches. This CDR3 has 16 amino acids. The CDR3 nucleotides read TGTGCCAGCAGCCCCAATAGCGGGAGAGACACAGATACGCAGTATTTT. It codes for CASSPNSGRDTDTQYF.

This clonotype was counted many times. V usage is TRBV6-1 and J usage is TRBJ2-2, with D perhaps TRBD1 or TRBD2 (5 bases each). Germline V lookup: CDR1 MNHNS, CDR2 SASEGT. The length of the CDR3 is 16 residues. Trimming took 2 bases from V and 5 from J, leaving 15 bases between them. The CDR3 nucleotides are TGTGCCAGCAGTGAACTCGGCAGGGACCTAACCGGGGAGCTGTTTTTT. It is translated as CASSELGRDLTGELFF.

The chain couples TRBV12-3 or TRBV12-4 to TRBJ2-3; the D gene is possibly TRBD2 (5 bases). Trimming stripped 10 bases from V and 5 bases from J, with 16 bases between. This CDR3 has 13 amino acids. The DNA of the CDR3 is TGTGCCACCCGGTTGAGGGCCCAAGATACGCAGTATTTT. It yields the protein CATRLRAQDTQYF.

This clonotype turned up a few times. The chain joins TRBV7-6 to TRBJ2-1, with TRBD2 identical over 10 bases. Looked up from germline, CDR1 is SGHVS and CDR2 is FNYEAQ. J was trimmed by 7 bases and V by 0 bases; bases with no gene match: 9. The CDR3 covers 17 residues. For the CDR3, the DNA is TGTGCCAGCAGCTTAGCTGGTTTCGGGACTAGCGCTAATGAGCAGTTCTTC. Amino acid sequence: CASSLAGFGTSANEQFF.

The V call is TRBV5-4, the J call TRBJ2-7; tentative D call: TRBD2 (6 bases). The CDR3 sequence is 13 residues long. V was clipped by 2 bases and J by 5 bases, with 11 bases between them. Germline V CDR1 and CDR2: SGHNT, YYREEE (reference sequence). CDR3 coding DNA: TGTGCCAGCAGCTTACTAGCTAGAGACGAGCAGTACTTC. As protein: CASSLLARDEQYF.

This clonotype was seen ten or more times. J is TRBJ1-3 and V is TRBV10-3; D unresolved. V lost 3 bases and J 5 bases, leaving 5 bases between the germline ends. CDR1 and CDR2 from the germline V gene are ENHRY and SYGVKD. This CDR3 contains 12 residues. The CDR3 DNA reads as TGTGCCATCAGTGATGGGCGAAACACCATATATTTT. It codes for CAISDGRNTIYF.